This entry describes one T cell receptor beta chain. The germline gives CDR1 LGHNA, CDR2 YNFKEQ. The CDR3 spans 18 residues. The V and J ends lost 0 bases and 1 base, in that order; junction bases with no gene match: 8. This sample stems from a study of T cells after yellow fever vaccination. UMIs were added to TCR cDNA along with a universal primer site when it was made by 5'RACE template switching. One entry per CDR3 protein, called by TCRdb with MiXCR from the 5' RACE reads. The sample holds a few hundred thousand distinct CDR3 sequences; around 20% are singletons and the top ten take around 17%. The V call is TRBV4-2, the J call TRBJ2-2, with 7 positions matching TRBD2. The receptor was isolated from a man aged 18 to 29 who received the YFV17D yellow fever vaccine. Sequencing was performed on PBMCs, taken before the yellow fever booster vaccination. The CDR3 DNA reads TGTGCCAGCAGCCAAGAGGCGGCTGGCGGGGGGAACACCGGGGAGCTGTTTTTT. This translates into CASSQEAAGGGNTGELFF.